These 7 T cell receptor beta chains came from one sample sequenced in a study of blood T cell repertoires in COVID-19. Assay: immunoSEQ multiplex PCR; the TCRdb copy retains only in-frame clones and omits some. Altogether over 250,000 clones are present, over 85% being singletons, with the ten largest covering about 2%. Specimen: PBMCs or T cells enriched from blood (not recorded which). These receptors were collected from an older woman who had recovered from COVID-19.

V gene TRBV15 combines with J gene TRBJ1-3; maybe TRBD1 (5 bases). Trimming stripped 0 bases from V and 1 base from J, with 13 bases between. Germline V lookup: CDR1 LNHNV, CDR2 YYDKDF (reference sequence). The CDR3 is made up of 17 amino acids. CDR3 sequence (DNA): TGTGCCACCAGCAGAGATAGGGGCAGCACTTCTGGAAACACCATATATTTT. This translates into CATSRDRGSTSGNTIYF. Filled out from reference TRBV15 and TRBJ1-3, the complete variable domain reads DAMVIQNPRYQVTQFGKPVTLSCSQTLNHNVMYWYQQKSSQAPKLLFHYYDKDFNNEADTPDNFQSRRPNTSFCFLDIRSPGLGDTAMYLCATSRDRGSTSGNTIYFGEGSWLTVV.

The chain links TRBV3-1 (or the pseudogene TRBV3-2) to TRBJ2-5; 7 bases agree with TRBD2. V lost 0 bases and J lost 2; bases outside the gene matches: 3. The length of the CDR3 is 15 residues. Germline-derived CDR1 and CDR2 are LGHDT and YNNKEL (reference sequence). CDR3 region: CASSQEGGIQETQYF. The DNA for the CDR3 is TGTGCCAGCAGCCAAGAGGGGGGGATTCAAGAGACCCAGTACTTC.

The chain combines TRBV7-3 with TRBJ2-3; perhaps TRBD2 as D (6 bases). The CDR3 runs 14 residues. The ends were cut back, 5 bases at V and 2 bases at J, with 11 bases in the middle. Germline V CDR1 and CDR2: SGHTA, FQGTGA. The CDR3 DNA is TGTGCCAGCAGCGACGGGACTTCCACAGATACGCAGTATTTT. This codes for CASSDGTSTDTQYF.

The rearrangement joins TRBV5-1 to TRBJ1-1, with 10 positions matching TRBD1. The germline V gene has CDR1 SGHRS and CDR2 YFSETQ. V lost 0 bases, J lost 5 bases, and 4 bases stayed unmatched. CDR3 length: 15 residues. This CDR3 reads CASSLAGQGETEAFF. The DNA of the CDR3 is TGCGCCAGCAGCTTGGCTGGACAGGGGGAAACTGAAGCTTTCTTT.

The chain couples TRBV5-4 to TRBJ2-1; TRBD1 agrees at 7 bases. Germline assignment: CDR1 SGHNT and CDR2 YYREEE (reference sequence). CDR3 length: 15 amino acids. V trimming: 3 bases; J trimming: 0 bases; junction bases outside the gene matches: 3. CDR3 nucleotide sequence: TGTGCCAGCAGCTGGGGACAGAGCTCCTACAATGAGCAGTTCTTC. Protein product: CASSWGQSSYNEQFF.

The chain carries TRBV12-3 or TRBV12-4 and TRBJ2-2, with D uncertain. There are 12 residues in the CDR3. V shed 5 bases and J shed 2 bases, with 3 bases lying between them. For the CDR3, the DNA is TGTGCCAGCAGTCCTAACACCGGGGAGCTGTTTTTT. This gives the protein CASSPNTGELFF.

V usage is TRBV5-4 and J usage is TRBJ2-1, with 9 bases identical to TRBD1. The CDR3 spans 16 residues. Germline CDR1 is SGHNT and CDR2 is YYREEE (reference sequence). Trimming at V came to 4 bases and at J to 3 bases, leaving 8 bases not matched to a gene. The CDR3: CASSLSQGALYNEQFF. The CDR3, as DNA: TGTGCCAGCAGCCTGTCACAGGGGGCCCTCTACAATGAGCAGTTCTTC.